These 22 T cell receptor beta chains share one sample of origin, sequenced in a study of OX40 agonist ivuxolimab in advanced cancers. Generated by immunoSEQ multiplex PCR, the TCRdb table keeps only in-frame clones and is missing some. The table shows some 17,000 clones, with 55% to 80% occurring only once. This specimen consisted of CD4+ or CD8+ T cells sorted from blood, obtained in a trial of the OX40 agonist ivuxolimab. These receptors all stem from an adult with an advanced solid tumor such as melanoma, head and neck, liver or kidney cancer.

V gene TRBV7-6 combines with J gene TRBJ1-3, with TRBD1 matching over 7 bases. The length of the CDR3 is 15 residues. The germline CDR1 and CDR2 sequences are SGHVS and FNYEAQ. Trimming took 1 base from V and 8 from J; bases not matched to a gene: 8. The chain's CDR3 is CASSLVATGTDTIYF. The CDR3 nucleotides read TGTGCCAGCAGCTTAGTTGCGACAGGGACAGACACCATATATTTT.

The rearrangement links TRBV9 to TRBJ1-2; a possible D gene is TRBD1 (6 bases). Germline V gene data show CDR1 as SGDLS and CDR2 as YYNGEE. V lost 3 bases to trimming and J lost 6 bases, with 15 bases between them. The CDR3 is made up of 14 amino acids. The CDR3 region is CASSAGRGVHGYTF. The DNA of the CDR3 is TGTGCCAGCAGCGCCGGGAGGGGGGTTCATGGCTACACCTTC.

This chain connects TRBV7-9 to TRBJ2-1, with TRBD2 matching over 15 bases. The CDR3 is 16 amino acids. V lost 5 bases, J lost 7 bases, and 6 bases stayed unmatched. CDR1 SEHNR and CDR2 FQNEAQ come from the germline V gene (reference sequence). Here the CDR3 reads CASSVGLAGGRNEQFF. The CDR3 nucleotides are TGTGCCAGCAGCGTAGGACTAGCGGGGGGGCGTAATGAGCAGTTCTTC. Using reference TRBV7-9 and TRBJ2-1 for the parts outside the CDR3, the full variable domain is DTGVSQNPRHKITKRGQNVTFRCDPISEHNRLYWYRQTLGQGPEFLTYFQNEAQLEKSRLLSDRFSAERPKGSFSTLEIQRTEQGDSAMYLCASSVGLAGGRNEQFFGPGTRLTVL.

This chain uses TRBV29-1 with TRBJ2-7, with TRBD1 matching 11 bases. CDR3 length: 13 residues. Germline CDR1 is SQVTM and CDR2 is ANQGSEA. Trimming at V came to 7 bases and at J to 3 bases, leaving 5 bases not matched to a gene. The chain's CDR3 is CSATGTGGYEQYF. The CDR3 DNA reads TGCAGCGCAACCGGGACAGGGGGCTACGAGCAGTACTTC.

The genes are TRBV7-9 and TRBJ1-3, with TRBD1 matching over 10 bases. Germline assignment: CDR1 SEHNR and CDR2 FQNEAQ (reference sequence). V lost 7 bases, J lost 4 bases, and 7 bases stayed unmatched. CDR3 length: 15 amino acids. CDR3 DNA sequence: TGTGCCAGCAACCAGGGACAGGGGCAGGGAAACACCATATATTTT. Protein sequence: CASNQGQGQGNTIYF.

In this sample, this clone turned up a few times. This chain uses TRBV2 with TRBJ2-1; TRBD2 matches at 12 bases. The CDR3 is 18 residues long. Germline V gives CDR1 SNHLY, CDR2 FYNNEI. V shed 6 bases and J 3 bases; nucleotides not matched to a gene: 12. CDR3 in DNA: TGTGCCAGCAGCACCTTAGATGCTAGCGGGGGGGGCTACAATGAGCAGTTCTTC. Amino acid sequence: CASSTLDASGGGYNEQFF. The whole variable domain, remainder taken from reference TRBV2 and TRBJ2-1, is EPEVTQTPSHQVTQMGQEVILRCVPISNHLYFYWYRQILGQKVEFLVSFYNNEISEKSEIFDDQFSVERPDGSNFTLKIRSTKLEDSAMYFCASSTLDASGGGYNEQFFGPGTRLTVL.

The chain uses TRBV5-5 and TRBJ2-7; 7 bases are a match to TRBD2. V gave up 2 bases and J gave up 3 bases; unmatched junction bases: 8. Germline V gene data show CDR1 as SGHKS and CDR2 as YYEKEE (reference sequence). This CDR3 has 15 residues. The CDR3 spells CASSLERDVDYEQYF. As DNA, the CDR3 is TGTGCCAGCAGCTTAGAGCGGGACGTTGACTACGAGCAGTACTTC.

This chain connects TRBV4-2 to TRBJ1-1; 7 bases fit TRBD1. The length of the CDR3 is 14 residues. The trim removed 3 bases at V and 6 bases at J, leaving 7 bases unmatched. The germline CDR1 and CDR2 sequences are LGHNA and YNFKEQ. The CDR3 DNA reads as TGTGCCAGCAGCCAGACAGGGATATTAGCTGAAGCTTTCTTT. Protein sequence: CASSQTGILAEAFF.

V usage is TRBV19 and J usage is TRBJ2-1; the match to TRBD2 covers 8 bases. Germline V lookup: CDR1 LNHDA, CDR2 SQIVND (reference sequence). This CDR3 contains 14 residues. V lost 1 base to trimming and J lost 7 bases; unmatched junction nucleotides: 3. The CDR3 DNA follows: TGTGCCAGTAGTATAGGACAGCGGGGGAATGAGCAGTTCTTC. Translation gives CASSIGQRGNEQFF.

CDR3 in amino acids: CASSRKDRVNNEQFF. The CDR3 nucleotides are TGTGCCAGCAGCCGTAAGGACAGGGTTAACAATGAGCAGTTCTTC. The chain links TRBV7-9 to TRBJ2-1, with 8 bases identical to TRBD1. The CDR3 runs 15 residues. Germline CDR1 is SEHNR and CDR2 is FQNEAQ (reference sequence). V lost 5 bases to trimming and J lost 5 bases; unmatched junction nucleotides: 8.

The chain carries TRBV7-9 and TRBJ1-2; perhaps TRBD1 as D (6 bases). The CDR3 has 16 amino acids. CDR1 is SEHNR, CDR2 FQNEAQ, per germline (reference sequence). Trimming took off 5 bases at V and 5 bases at J, with 21 bases between the two ends. The CDR3 region is CASSIPLLDSRYGYTF. CDR3 bases: TGTGCCAGCAGCATCCCACTCCTGGACAGTAGATATGGCTACACCTTC.

The chain recombines TRBV7-9 with TRBJ2-7; D might be TRBD2 (5 bases). The CDR3 runs to 13 residues. Trimming shortened V by 5 bases and J by 7 bases, and 15 bases separated the two germline ends. The germline CDR1 and CDR2 sequences are SEHNR and FQNEAQ (reference sequence). CDR3 sequence: CASSLSEADEQYF. The CDR3 nucleotides read TGTGCCAGCAGCCTATCGGAAGCGGATGAGCAGTACTTC.

In its sample, this clone ranks as medium-sized. V and J are TRBV13 and TRBJ2-1, with TRBD1 matching 7 bases. The CDR3 extends over 17 amino acids. Germline CDR1 and CDR2: PRHDT and FYEKMQ (reference sequence). After removal of 2 bases from V and 4 bases from J, the junction contained 11 bases not matched to a gene. The chain's CDR3 is CASSLPPGTDPYNEQFF. The CDR3 nucleotides are TGTGCCAGCAGCTTACCCCCCGGGACAGATCCTTACAATGAGCAGTTCTTC.

The CDR3 is CAISESQGLREQFF. CDR3 DNA sequence: TGTGCCATCAGTGAGTCACAGGGTCTCAGGGAGCAGTTCTTC. This sequence joins TRBV10-3 and TRBJ2-1; tentative D call: TRBD1 (6 bases). The CDR3 has 14 residues. CDR1 and CDR2 (germline): ENHRY, SYGVKD. V shed 0 bases and J shed 10 bases, with 13 bases lying between them.

In its sample, this clone ranks as medium-sized (0.01 to 0.1%). This chain links TRBV6-1 with TRBJ1-1; D gene uncertain. V was cut by 5 bases and J by 6 bases, with 7 bases left in between. Looked up from germline, CDR1 is MNHNS and CDR2 is SASEGT. The CDR3 is 11 residues long. The CDR3 loop is CASSFGAEAFF. In DNA form, the CDR3 reads TGTGCCAGCAGTTTCGGGGCTGAAGCTTTCTTT.

The rearrangement joins TRBV7-2 to TRBJ2-1; 8 bases map to TRBD2. The CDR3 loop spans 14 amino acids. Per germline, CDR1 SGHTA and CDR2 FQGNSA. Trimming took 7 bases from V and 7 from J; bases not matched to a gene: 9. In DNA form, the CDR3 reads TGTGCCAGCACCCCGGGGGGGCGTGGGAATGAGCAGTTCTTC. This encodes CASTPGGRGNEQFF. The full variable domain, rest sourced from reference TRBV7-2 and TRBJ2-1, is GAGVSQSPSNKVTEKGKDVELRCDPISGHTALYWYRQSLGQGLEFLIYFQGNSAPDKSGLPSDRFSAERTGGSVSTLTIQRTQQEDSAVYLCASTPGGRGNEQFFGPGTRLTVL.

V is TRBV14 and J is TRBJ2-1, with D possibly TRBD1 on 5 matching bases. Between the trimmed V and J ends, which lost 2 bases and 1 base, there was a span of 12 bases. From germline, CDR1 is SGHDN and CDR2 FVKESK. The length of the CDR3 is 16 residues. CDR3 sequence reads: CASSQLGLPSYNEQFF. CDR3 nucleotides: TGTGCCAGCAGCCAATTGGGGCTCCCTTCCTACAATGAGCAGTTCTTC.

The chain employs TRBV6-5 and TRBJ1-3, with D hard to call. CDR1 is MNHEY, CDR2 SVGAGI, per germline. The ends were cut back, 2 bases at V and 0 bases at J, with 5 bases in the middle. The CDR3 totals 14 residues. The CDR3 bases are TGTGCCAGCAGTTACCAGTCCTCTGGAAACACCATATATTTT. Its translation: CASSYQSSGNTIYF.

The V call is TRBV30, the J call TRBJ2-7, with 12 positions matching TRBD2. The CDR3 covers 15 residues. CDR1 GTSNPN and CDR2 SVGIG come from the germline V gene (reference sequence). V lost 1 base and J lost 1; bases outside the gene matches: 2. In DNA, the CDR3 is TGTGCCTGGAGTGGGCTAGCGGGGGGGTCCTACGAGCAGTACTTC. Residues: CAWSGLAGGSYEQYF. Complete variable domain (other parts from reference TRBV30 and TRBJ2-7): SQTIHQWPATLVQPVGSPLSLECTVEGTSNPNLYWYRQAAGRGLQLLFYSVGIGQISSEVPQNLSASRPQDRQFILSSKKLLLSDSGFYLCAWSGLAGGSYEQYFGPGTRLTVT.

The chain couples TRBV4-3 to TRBJ1-6; 9 bases map to TRBD1. CDR1 is LGHNA, CDR2 YSLEER, per germline. V gave up 0 bases and J gave up 10 bases; unmatched junction bases: 22. The CDR3 covers 21 residues. The CDR3 nucleotides are TGCGCCAGCAGCCAAGATATCATTACAGTAGGACAGGGGCCTCCGGGGTCACCCCTCCACTTT. Residues: CASSQDIITVGQGPPGSPLHF.

This chain links TRBV7-3 with TRBJ1-2; weak D call: TRBD1 (5 bases). Trimming pared 4 bases from V and 6 bases from J, leaving 12 bases between. The CDR3 is 13 amino acids. Looked up from germline, CDR1 is SGHTA and CDR2 is FQGTGA. CDR3 sequence: CASSSRGRDGYTF. CDR3 nucleotide sequence: TGTGCCAGCAGCTCACGGGGCAGGGATGGCTACACCTTC.

The genes are TRBV6-5 and TRBJ1-2; D remains unclear. The germline CDR1 and CDR2 sequences are MNHEY and SVGAGI. The ends were cut back, 6 bases at V and 4 bases at J, with 18 bases in the middle. CDR3 length: 15 residues. The CDR3 DNA sequence: TGTGCCAGCAGCACATATGGAGGAGGTCCCTATGGCTACACCTTC. This gives the protein CASSTYGGGPYGYTF.